The subject of this entry is one T cell receptor (beta chain). Germline assignment: CDR1 SGHRS and CDR2 YFSETQ. This CDR3 comprises 13 residues. Trimming at V came to 4 bases and at J to 7 bases, leaving 6 bases not matched to a gene. Here immunoSEQ multiplex PCR was the method, and the copy in TCRdb shows in-frame clones only, minus some. The sample has tens of thousands of clones, about nine tenths seen once; the top ten hold around 8.3%. This specimen comes from a study of blood T cell repertoires in COVID-19. The wider study: T cells, B-cell-depleted T cells, or PBMCs provided the cDNA or gDNA that served as material.

Sequences were obtained from peripheral blood. The TCR was taken from a woman aged 40 to 55 with active COVID-19. V gene TRBV5-1 combines with J gene TRBJ1-1, with 8 bases fitting TRBD1. The CDR3 reads CASSLAGGHEAFF. DNA of the CDR3: TGCGCCAGCAGCCTGGCAGGGGGCCATGAAGCTTTCTTT.